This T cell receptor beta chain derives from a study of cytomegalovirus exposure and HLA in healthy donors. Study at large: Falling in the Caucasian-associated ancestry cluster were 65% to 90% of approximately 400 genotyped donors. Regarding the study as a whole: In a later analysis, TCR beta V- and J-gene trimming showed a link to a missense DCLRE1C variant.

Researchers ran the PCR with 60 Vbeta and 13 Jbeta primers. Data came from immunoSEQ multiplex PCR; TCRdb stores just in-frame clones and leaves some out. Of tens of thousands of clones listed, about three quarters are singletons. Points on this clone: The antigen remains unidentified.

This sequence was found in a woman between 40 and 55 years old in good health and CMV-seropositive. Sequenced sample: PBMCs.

The CDR3 coding sequence is TGCAGCGTCTCGACAGCAGTAAACTATGGCTACACCTTC. Translation: CSVSTAVNYGYTF. The V call is TRBV29-1, the J call TRBJ1-2; tentatively, D is TRBD1 (5 bases). V dropped 6 bases and J dropped 2 bases, with 13 bases sitting between them. The CDR3 length is 13 residues. The germline CDR1 and CDR2 sequences are SQVTM and ANQGSEA. Full variable domain (outside the CDR3, taken from reference TRBV29-1 and TRBJ1-2): SAVISQKPSRDICQRGTSLTIQCQVDSQVTMMFWYRQQPGQSLTLIATANQGSEATYESGFVIDKFPISRPNLTFSTLTVSNMSPEDSSIYLCSVSTAVNYGYTFGSGTRLTVV.